The TCR beta chain described here comes from a study of CD8 T cells in Susac syndrome. Overall study context: Sequenced Susac syndrome patients included about six with clinically active disease and about eight in remission.

Random hexamers were used to reverse transcribe about 0.45 to 1 ug of RNA. Via MiXCR, TCRdb re-called the immunoSEQ multiplex PCR reads, giving one row per CDR3 protein. The sample has around 71,000 distinct CDR3 sequences; 93% are singletons. The clonotype comes from a human donor with Susac syndrome. The sample consisted of CD4+ T cells from PBMCs.

The CDR3 nucleotides are TGCGCCAGCAGATCCACAGGGTTCGGGAACATTCAGTACTTC. Protein: CASRSTGFGNIQYF. This chain joins TRBV5-1 and TRBJ2-4; possible D gene TRBD1, 6 bases. Germline CDR1 and CDR2: SGHRS and YFSETQ. The CDR3 totals 14 residues. V was shortened by 5 bases and J by 7 bases, with 16 bases between the two germline ends.